In this sample, the clone carrying this TCR beta chain turned up many times. Germline values: CDR1 SGHTA, CDR2 FQGNSA. This CDR3 is 17 amino acids long. Trimming removed 5 bases from V and 3 bases from J, with 21 bases in between. As for time point: pre-sensitization, week 0. Stated treatment: therapeutic diphenylcyclopropenone sensitization with weekly scalp DPC. The data were obtained in a study of human T cells and chemical hapten exposure. MiXCR, applied by TCRdb to the RACE reads, yields one record per CDR3 protein. This table holds more than 300,000 distinct CDR3 sequences, about 5.4% found once.

The sequences come from whole blood, collected in connection with sensitization to the hapten diphenylcyclopropenone (DPC). The receptor was derived from a woman aged 18-29 years with alopecia areata. Some clones in this sample may be carry-over from other donors' samples. V usage is TRBV7-2 and J usage is TRBJ2-3; possible D gene TRBD2, 5 bases. This CDR3 is CASSPRMGAGGTDTQYF. CDR3 in DNA: TGTGCCAGCAGCCCCAGGATGGGAGCTGGAGGAACAGATACGCAGTATTTT. The complete variable domain, with remaining parts taken from reference TRBV7-2 and TRBJ2-3, reads GAGVSQSPSNKVTEKGKDVELRCDPISGHTALYWYRQSLGQGLEFLIYFQGNSAPDKSGLPSDRFSAERTGGSVSTLTIQRTQQEDSAVYLCASSPRMGAGGTDTQYFGPGTRLTVL.